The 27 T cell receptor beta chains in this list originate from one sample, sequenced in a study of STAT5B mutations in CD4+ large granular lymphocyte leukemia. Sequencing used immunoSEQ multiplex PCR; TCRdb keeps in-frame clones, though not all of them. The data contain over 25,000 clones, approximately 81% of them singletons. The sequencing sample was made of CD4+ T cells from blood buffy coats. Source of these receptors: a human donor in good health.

In nucleotides, the CDR3 is TGCAGCGGGCGACAGGGCCTCAACTATGGCTACACCTTC. Its translation is CSGRQGLNYGYTF. The chain employs TRBV29-1 and TRBJ1-2; 7 nucleotides line up with TRBD1. V trimming: 7 bases; J trimming: 2 bases; junction bases outside the gene matches: 7. CDR3 length: 13 residues. Germline V gene lookup returns CDR1 SQVTM and CDR2 ANQGSEA. Together with reference TRBV29-1 and TRBJ1-2, the CDR3 gives the full variable domain: SAVISQKPSRDICQRGTSLTIQCQVDSQVTMMFWYRQQPGQSLTLIATANQGSEATYESGFVIDKFPISRPNLTFSTLTVSNMSPEDSSIYLCSGRQGLNYGYTFGSGTRLTVV.

As DNA, the CDR3 is TGCGCCAGCAGCTTGGAACCTCCCGGGAGTTGGAGCACTGAAGCTTTCTTT. Amino acid sequence: CASSLEPPGSWSTEAFF. The chain joins TRBV5-1 to TRBJ1-1; D ambiguous. The germline CDR1 and CDR2 sequences are SGHRS and YFSETQ. The CDR3 is made up of 17 amino acids. The germline V and J ends were trimmed by 0 bases and 4 bases, with 19 bases remaining between them.

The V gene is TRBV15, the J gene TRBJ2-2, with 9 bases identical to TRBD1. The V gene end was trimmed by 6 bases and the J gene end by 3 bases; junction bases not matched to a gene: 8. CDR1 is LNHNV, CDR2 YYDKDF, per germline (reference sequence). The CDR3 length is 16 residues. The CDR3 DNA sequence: TGTGCCACCAGACTCCGGACAGGGGTAGACACCGGGGAGCTGTTTTTT. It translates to CATRLRTGVDTGELFF. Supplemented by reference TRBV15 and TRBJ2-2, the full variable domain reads DAMVIQNPRYQVTQFGKPVTLSCSQTLNHNVMYWYQQKSSQAPKLLFHYYDKDFNNEADTPDNFQSRRPNTSFCFLDIRSPGLGDTAMYLCATRLRTGVDTGELFFGEGSRLTVL.

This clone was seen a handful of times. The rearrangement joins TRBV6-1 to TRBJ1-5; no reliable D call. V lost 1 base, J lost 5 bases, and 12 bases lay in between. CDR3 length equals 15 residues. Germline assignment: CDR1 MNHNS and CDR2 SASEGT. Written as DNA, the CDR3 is TGTGCCAGCAGTGAAGGTCTGGGGAGTGATCAGCCCCAGCATTTT. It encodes CASSEGLGSDQPQHF.

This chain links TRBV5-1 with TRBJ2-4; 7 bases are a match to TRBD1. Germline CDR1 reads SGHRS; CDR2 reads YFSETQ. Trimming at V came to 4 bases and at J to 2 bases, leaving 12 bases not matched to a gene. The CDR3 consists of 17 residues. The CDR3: CASSLGDRALSKNIQYF. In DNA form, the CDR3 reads TGCGCCAGCAGCCTGGGTGACAGGGCCCTTTCCAAAAACATTCAGTACTTC.

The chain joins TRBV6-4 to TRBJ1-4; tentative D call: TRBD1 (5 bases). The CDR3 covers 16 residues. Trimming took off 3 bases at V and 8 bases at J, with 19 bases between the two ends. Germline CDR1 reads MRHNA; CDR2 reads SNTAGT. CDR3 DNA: TGTGCCAGCAGTGAAGGAGCTTGTCAGGGACTCGAAAAACTGTTTTTT. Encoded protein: CASSEGACQGLEKLFF.

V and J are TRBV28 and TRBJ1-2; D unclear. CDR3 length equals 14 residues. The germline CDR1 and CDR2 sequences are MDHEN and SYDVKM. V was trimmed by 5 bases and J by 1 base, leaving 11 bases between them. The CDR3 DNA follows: TGTGCCAGCAGTGTTTCGTCGGGTAACTATGGCTACACCTTC. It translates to CASSVSSGNYGYTF.

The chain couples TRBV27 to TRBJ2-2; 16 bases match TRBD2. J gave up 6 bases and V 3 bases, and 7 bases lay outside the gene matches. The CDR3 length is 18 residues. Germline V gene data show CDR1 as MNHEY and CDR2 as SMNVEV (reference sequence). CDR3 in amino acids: CASSFSGLAGGRAGELFF. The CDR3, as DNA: TGTGCCAGCAGTTTCTCGGGACTAGCGGGAGGGCGGGCCGGGGAGCTGTTTTTT.

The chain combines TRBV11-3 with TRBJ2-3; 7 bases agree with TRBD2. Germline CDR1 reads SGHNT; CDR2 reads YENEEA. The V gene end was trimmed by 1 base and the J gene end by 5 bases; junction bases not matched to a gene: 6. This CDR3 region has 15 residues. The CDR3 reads CASSLGGGAEDTQYF. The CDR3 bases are TGTGCCAGCAGCTTAGGGGGGGGAGCGGAAGATACGCAGTATTTT.

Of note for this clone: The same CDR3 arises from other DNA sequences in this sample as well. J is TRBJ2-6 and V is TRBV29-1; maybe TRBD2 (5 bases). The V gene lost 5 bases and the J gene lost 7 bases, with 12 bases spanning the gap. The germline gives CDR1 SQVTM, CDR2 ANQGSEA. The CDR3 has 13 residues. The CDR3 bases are TGCAGCGTTCGGGGAACCGGAGCCAACGTCCTGACTTTC. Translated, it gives CSVRGTGANVLTF.

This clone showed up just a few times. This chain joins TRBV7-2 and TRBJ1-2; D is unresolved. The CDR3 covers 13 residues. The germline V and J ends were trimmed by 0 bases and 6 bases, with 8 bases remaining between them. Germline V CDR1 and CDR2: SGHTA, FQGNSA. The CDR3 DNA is TGTGCCAGCAGCTTAGCATCCAGAAATGGCTACACCTTC. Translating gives CASSLASRNGYTF.

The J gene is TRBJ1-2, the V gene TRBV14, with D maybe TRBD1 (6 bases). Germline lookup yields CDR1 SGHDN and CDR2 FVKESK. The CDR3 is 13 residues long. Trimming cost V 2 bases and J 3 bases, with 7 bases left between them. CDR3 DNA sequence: TGTGCCAGCAGCCAACAGGGGTACTATGGCTACACCTTC. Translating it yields CASSQQGYYGYTF.

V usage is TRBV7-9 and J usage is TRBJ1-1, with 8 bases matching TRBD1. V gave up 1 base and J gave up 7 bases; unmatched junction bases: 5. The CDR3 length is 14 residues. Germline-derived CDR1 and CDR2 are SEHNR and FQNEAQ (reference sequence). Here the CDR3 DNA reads TGTGCCAGCAGCTTAGATTTAGGACAGGGTGAAGCTTTCTTT. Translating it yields CASSLDLGQGEAFF.

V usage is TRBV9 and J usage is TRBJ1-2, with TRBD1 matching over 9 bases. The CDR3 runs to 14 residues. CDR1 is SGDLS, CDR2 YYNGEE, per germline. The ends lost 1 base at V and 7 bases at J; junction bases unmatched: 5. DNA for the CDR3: TGTGCCAGCAGCGTACTACAGGGGGCCGGTGGCTACACCTTC. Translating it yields CASSVLQGAGGYTF.

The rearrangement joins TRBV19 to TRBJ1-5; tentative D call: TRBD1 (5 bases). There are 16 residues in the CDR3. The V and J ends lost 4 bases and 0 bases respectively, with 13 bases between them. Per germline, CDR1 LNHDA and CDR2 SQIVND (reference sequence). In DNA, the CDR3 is TGTGCCAGTAGTAAGTATGAGGGGCATAGCAATCAGCCCCAGCATTTT. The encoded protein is CASSKYEGHSNQPQHF.

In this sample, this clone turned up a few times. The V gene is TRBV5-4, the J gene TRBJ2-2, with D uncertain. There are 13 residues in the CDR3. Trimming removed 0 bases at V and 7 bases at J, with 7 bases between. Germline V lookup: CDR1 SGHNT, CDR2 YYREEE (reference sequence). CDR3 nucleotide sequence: TGTGCCAGCAGCTTGGAGACTCTCGGGGAGCTGTTTTTT. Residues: CASSLETLGELFF.

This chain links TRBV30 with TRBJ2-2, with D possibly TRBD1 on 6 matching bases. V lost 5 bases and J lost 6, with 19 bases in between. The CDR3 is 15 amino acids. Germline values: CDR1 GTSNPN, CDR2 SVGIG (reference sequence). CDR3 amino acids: CAWEPRGGPSGELFF. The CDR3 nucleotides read TGTGCCTGGGAGCCCCGTGGGGGCCCGTCCGGGGAGCTGTTTTTT.

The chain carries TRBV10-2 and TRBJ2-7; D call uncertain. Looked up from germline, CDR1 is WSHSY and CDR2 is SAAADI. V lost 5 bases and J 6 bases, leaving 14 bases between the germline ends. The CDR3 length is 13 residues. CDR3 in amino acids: CASSPYGRAEQYF. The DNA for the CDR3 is TGCGCCAGCAGTCCCTACGGCCGGGCCGAGCAGTACTTC.

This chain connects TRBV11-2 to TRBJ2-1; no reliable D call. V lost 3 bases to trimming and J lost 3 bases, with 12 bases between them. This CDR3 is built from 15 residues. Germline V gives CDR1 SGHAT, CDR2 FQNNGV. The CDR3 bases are TGTGCCAGCAGCTTGCCCTCGACTGGCTACAATGAGCAGTTCTTC. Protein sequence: CASSLPSTGYNEQFF.

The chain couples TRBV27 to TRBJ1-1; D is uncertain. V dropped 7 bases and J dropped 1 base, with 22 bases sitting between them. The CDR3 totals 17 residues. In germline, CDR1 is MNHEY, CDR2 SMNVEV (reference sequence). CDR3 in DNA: TGTGCCAGCATATCCTTTCCCACCGGGCCAGGGAACACTGAAGCTTTCTTT. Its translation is CASISFPTGPGNTEAFF.

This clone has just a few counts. The DNA of the CDR3 is TGTGCCAGTAGTATCCAAGTATACGCTGAAGCTTTCTTT. Translating gives CASSIQVYAEAFF. J is TRBJ1-1 and V is TRBV19; D is unclear. CDR3 length: 13 residues. The germline V and J ends were trimmed by 3 bases and 6 bases, with 11 bases remaining between them. Germline V lookup: CDR1 LNHDA, CDR2 SQIVND (reference sequence).

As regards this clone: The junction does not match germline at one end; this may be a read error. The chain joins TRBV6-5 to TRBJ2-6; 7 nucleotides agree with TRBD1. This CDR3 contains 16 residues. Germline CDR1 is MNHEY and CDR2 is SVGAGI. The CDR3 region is CASSYSTGPGADVLTF. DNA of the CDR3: TGTGCCAGCAGTTACTCGACAGGGCCCGGGGCCGACGTCCTGACTTTC.

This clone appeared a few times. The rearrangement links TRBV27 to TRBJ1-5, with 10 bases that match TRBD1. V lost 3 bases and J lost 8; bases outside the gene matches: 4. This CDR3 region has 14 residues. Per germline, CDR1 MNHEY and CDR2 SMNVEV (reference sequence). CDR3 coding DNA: TGTGCCAGCAGTTTTCGACAGGGGGCAGAGCCCCAGCATTTT. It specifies CASSFRQGAEPQHF.

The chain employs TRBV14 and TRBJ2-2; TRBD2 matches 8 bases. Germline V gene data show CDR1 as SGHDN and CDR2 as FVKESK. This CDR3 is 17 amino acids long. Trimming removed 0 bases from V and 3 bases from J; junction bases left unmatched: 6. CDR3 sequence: CASSQDQASGHTGELFF. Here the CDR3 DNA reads TGTGCCAGCAGCCAAGATCAGGCTAGCGGGCACACCGGGGAGCTGTTTTTT.

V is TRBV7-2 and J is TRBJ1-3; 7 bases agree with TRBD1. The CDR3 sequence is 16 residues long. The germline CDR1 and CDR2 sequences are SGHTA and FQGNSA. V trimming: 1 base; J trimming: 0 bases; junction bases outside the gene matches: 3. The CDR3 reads CASSLEGQISGNTIYF. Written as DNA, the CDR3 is TGTGCCAGCAGCTTAGAGGGACAGATCTCTGGAAACACCATATATTTT.

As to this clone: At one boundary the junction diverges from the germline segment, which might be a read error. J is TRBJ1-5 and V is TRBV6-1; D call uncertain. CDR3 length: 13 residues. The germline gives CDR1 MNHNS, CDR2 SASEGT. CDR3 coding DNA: TGTGCCGGCAGAGCTACCGCTGATCAGCCCCAGCATTTT. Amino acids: CAGRATADQPQHF.

DNA of the CDR3: TGTGCCAGCAGCGTAGTTGACTGGAGCTCCTACAATGAGCAGTTCTTC. The encoded protein is CASSVVDWSSYNEQFF. The V call is TRBV9, the J call TRBJ2-1; D uncertain. Trimming left V 0 bases short and J 0 bases short, with 10 bases between. Germline CDR1 SGDLS, CDR2 YYNGEE. The length of the CDR3 is 16 residues.